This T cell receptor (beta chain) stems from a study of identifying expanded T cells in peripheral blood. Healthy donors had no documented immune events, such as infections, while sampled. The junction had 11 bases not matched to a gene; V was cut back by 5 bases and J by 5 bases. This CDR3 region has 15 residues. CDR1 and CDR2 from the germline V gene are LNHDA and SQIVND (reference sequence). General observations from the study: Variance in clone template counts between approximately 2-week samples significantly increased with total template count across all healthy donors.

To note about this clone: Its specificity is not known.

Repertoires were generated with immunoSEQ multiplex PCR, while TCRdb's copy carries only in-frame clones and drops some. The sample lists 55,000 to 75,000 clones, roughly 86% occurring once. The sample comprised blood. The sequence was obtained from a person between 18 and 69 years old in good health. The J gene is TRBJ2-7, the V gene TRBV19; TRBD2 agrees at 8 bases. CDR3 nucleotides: TGTGCCAGTAGTCTCCGCGGGGGGTTTTTGGACGAGCAGTACTTC. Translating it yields CASSLRGGFLDEQYF.